This T cell receptor beta chain was recorded in a study of blood T cell repertoires in COVID-19. Study details: PBMCs, B-cell-depleted T cells, or T cells provided the cDNA or gDNA that made up the material.

CDR1 is SGDLS and CDR2 is YYNGEE in the germline V gene. CDR3 length: 16 amino acids. Trimming removed 0 bases from V and 4 bases from J, with 13 bases in between. Method: immunoSEQ multiplex PCR; TCRdb's copy keeps in-frame clones and lacks some. The sample lists 200,000 or so clones; roughly 80% were seen once. The chain recombines TRBV9 with TRBJ2-2; D perhaps matches TRBD2 (6 bases). The sample consisted of peripheral blood. This sequence was found in a woman of 80 years or more with COVID-19, enrolled during active disease. The CDR3 DNA sequence: TGTGCCAGCAGCGTAGAGGCGGGGACGGGCACCGGGGAGCTGTTTTTT. Translation gives CASSVEAGTGTGELFF.